The following is a T cell receptor (beta chain) sequence with its context. TCRdb fed the 5' RACE reads into MiXCR, producing one record per CDR3 protein. The table has about 900,000 distinct CDR3 sequences, more than 9% seen once; the top ten hold around 1.5%. This entry is derived from a study of identical twins. Looked up from germline, CDR1 is MGHRA and CDR2 is YSYEKL. After removal of 4 bases from V and 4 bases from J, the junction contained 10 bases not matched to a gene. The CDR3 covers 17 residues. This same sample was also taken into another study, of yellow fever vaccine responses in identical twins.

The V and J genes are TRBV4-1 and TRBJ1-2; 12 bases match TRBD1. Sequencing was carried out using PBMCs. This TCR derives from a woman aged 18-29 years in good health. The CDR3 region is CASSLYRDRGLIYGYTF. The CDR3 DNA sequence: TGCGCCAGCAGCCTATACAGGGACAGGGGGCTGATCTATGGCTACACCTTC.